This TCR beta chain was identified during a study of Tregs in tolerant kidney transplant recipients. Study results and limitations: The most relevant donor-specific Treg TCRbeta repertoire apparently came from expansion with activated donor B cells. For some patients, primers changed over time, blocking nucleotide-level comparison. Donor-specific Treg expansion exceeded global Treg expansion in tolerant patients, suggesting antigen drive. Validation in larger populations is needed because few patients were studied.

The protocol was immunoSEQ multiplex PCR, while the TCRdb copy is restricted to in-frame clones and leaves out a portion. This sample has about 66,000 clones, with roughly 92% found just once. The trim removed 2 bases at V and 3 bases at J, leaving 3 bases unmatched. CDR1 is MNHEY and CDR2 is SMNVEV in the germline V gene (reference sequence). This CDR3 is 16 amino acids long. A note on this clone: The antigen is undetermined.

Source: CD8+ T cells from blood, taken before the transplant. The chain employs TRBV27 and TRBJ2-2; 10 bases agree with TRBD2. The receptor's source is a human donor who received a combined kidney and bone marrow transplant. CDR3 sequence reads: CASSLLAGVHTGELFF. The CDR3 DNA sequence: TGTGCCAGCAGTTTACTAGCGGGAGTTCACACCGGGGAGCTGTTTTTT.